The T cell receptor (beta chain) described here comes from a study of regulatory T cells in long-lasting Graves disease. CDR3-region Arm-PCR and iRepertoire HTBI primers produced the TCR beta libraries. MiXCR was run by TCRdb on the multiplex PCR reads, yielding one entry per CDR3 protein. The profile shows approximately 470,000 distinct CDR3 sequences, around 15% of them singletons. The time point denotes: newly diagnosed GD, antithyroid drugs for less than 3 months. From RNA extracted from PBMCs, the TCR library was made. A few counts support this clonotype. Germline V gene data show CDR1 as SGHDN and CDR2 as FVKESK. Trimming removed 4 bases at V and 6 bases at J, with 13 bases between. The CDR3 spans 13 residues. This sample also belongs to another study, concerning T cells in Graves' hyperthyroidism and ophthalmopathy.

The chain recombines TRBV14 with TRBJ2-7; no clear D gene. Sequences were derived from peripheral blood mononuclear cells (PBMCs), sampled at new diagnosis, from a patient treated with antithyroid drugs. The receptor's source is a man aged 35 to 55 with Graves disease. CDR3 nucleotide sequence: TGTGCCAGCAGCCCACATGTGACGGGCGAGCAGTACTTC. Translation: CASSPHVTGEQYF.